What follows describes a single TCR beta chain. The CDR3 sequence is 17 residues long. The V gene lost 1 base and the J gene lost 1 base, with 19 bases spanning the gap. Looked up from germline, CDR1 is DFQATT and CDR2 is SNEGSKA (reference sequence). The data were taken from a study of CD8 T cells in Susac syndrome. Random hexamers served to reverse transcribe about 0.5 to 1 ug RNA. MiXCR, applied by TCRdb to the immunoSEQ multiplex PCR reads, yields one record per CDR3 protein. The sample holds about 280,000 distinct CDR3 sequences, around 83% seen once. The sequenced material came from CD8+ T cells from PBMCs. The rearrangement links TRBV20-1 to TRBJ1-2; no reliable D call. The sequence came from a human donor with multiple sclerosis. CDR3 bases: TGCAGTGCTAGAGCCCCTCAATGGACGGACCTTAACTATGGCTACACCTTC. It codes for CSARAPQWTDLNYGYTF.